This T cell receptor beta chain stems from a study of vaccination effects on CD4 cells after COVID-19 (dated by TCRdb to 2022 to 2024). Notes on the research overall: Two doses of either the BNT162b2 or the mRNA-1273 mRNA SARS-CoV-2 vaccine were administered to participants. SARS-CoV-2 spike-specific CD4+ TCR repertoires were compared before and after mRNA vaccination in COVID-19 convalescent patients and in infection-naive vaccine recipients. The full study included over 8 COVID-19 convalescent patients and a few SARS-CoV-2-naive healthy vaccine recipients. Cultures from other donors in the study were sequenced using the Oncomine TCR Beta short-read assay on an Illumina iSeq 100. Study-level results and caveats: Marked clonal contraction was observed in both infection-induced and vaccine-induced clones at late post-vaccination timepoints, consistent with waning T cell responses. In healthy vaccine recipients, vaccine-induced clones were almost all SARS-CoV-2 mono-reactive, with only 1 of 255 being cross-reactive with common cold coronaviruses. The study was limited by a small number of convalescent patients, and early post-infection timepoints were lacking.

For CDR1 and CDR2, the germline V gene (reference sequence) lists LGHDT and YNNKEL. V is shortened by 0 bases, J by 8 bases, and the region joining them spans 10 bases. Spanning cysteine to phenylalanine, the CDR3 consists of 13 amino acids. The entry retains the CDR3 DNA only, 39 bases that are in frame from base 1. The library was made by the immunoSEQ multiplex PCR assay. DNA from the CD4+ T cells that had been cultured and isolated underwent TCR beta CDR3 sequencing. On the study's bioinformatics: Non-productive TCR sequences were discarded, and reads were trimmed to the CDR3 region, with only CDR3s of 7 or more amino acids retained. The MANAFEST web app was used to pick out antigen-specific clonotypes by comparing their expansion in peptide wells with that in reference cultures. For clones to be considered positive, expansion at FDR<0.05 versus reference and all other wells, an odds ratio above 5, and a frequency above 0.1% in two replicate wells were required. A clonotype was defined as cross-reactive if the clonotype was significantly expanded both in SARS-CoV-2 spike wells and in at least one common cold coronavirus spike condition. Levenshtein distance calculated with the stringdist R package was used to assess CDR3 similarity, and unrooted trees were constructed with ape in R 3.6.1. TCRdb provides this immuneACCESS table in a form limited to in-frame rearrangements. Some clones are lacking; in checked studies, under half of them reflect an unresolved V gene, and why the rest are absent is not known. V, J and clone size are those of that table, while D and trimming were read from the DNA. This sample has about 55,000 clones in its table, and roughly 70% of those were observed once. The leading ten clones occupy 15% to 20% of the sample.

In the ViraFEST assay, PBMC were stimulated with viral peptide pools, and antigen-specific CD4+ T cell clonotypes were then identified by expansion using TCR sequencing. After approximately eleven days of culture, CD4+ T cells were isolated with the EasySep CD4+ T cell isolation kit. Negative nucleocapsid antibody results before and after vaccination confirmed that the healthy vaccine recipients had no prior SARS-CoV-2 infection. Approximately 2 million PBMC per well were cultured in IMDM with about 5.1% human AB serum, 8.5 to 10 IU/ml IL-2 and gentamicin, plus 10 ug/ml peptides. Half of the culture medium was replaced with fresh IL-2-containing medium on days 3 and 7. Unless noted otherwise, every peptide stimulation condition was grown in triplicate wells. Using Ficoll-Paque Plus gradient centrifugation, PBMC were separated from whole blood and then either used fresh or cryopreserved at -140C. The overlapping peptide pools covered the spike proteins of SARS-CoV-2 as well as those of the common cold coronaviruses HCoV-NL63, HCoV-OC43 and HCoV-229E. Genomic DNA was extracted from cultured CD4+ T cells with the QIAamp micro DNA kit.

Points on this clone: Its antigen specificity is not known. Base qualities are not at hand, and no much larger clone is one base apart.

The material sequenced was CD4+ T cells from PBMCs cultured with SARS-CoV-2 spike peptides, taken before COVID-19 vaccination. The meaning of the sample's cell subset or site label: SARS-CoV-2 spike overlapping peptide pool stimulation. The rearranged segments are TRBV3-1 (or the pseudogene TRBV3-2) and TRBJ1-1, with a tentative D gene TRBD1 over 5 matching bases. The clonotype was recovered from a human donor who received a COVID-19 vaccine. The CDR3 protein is CASSQDPGGEAFF. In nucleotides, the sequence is TGTGCCAGCAGCCAAGATCCGGGGGGAGAAGCTTTCTTT.